This T cell receptor (beta chain) was found in a study of Tregs in tolerant kidney transplant recipients. Study results and limitations: The most relevant donor-specific Treg TCRbeta repertoire apparently came from expansion with activated donor B cells. Validation in larger populations is needed because few patients were studied. Biological reproducibility was not directly addressed, but technical replication error appeared minimal.

Generated by immunoSEQ multiplex PCR, the TCRdb table keeps only in-frame clones and is missing some. The sample includes under 300,000 clones, 65% to 85% of them seen just once. Unstimulated Tregs (CD4+CD25+CD127-) and CD4+CD25- non-Tregs were sorted from PBMCs. The ends lost 8 bases at V and 4 bases at J; junction bases unmatched: 6. The CDR3 runs 14 residues. Germline V gene sequence: CDR1 LNHDA, CDR2 SQIVND (reference sequence). Turning to this clone: Its antigen is unidentified.

Sequenced: CD4+ T cells from blood. This chain joins TRBV19 and TRBJ2-3, with TRBD2 identical over 10 bases. This clonotype was obtained from a human donor in good health. CDR3 sequence: CASRKREGADTQYF. CDR3 DNA: TGTGCCAGTCGTAAGCGGGAGGGGGCAGATACGCAGTATTTT.